This TCR beta chain was recorded in a study of T cell responses to AZD1222 COVID-19 vaccine. Turning to this clone: Its antigen is not identified.

Pooled in the analysis were second doses at about 4 or about 12 weeks. Overall study findings and caveats: Donors were largely white British and mainly female; clonal diversity was possibly underestimated. Per reports, nearly half of all spike-specific TCRs target regions that are unmutated in variants. Samples come after the peak T cell response, not at day 14.

Libraries were prepared by immunoSEQ multiplex PCR; TCRdb keeps only in-frame clonotypes and omits some of them. The data contain approximately 130,000 clones, 80% to 90% of them singletons. The CDR3 is 14 residues long. Trimming shortened V by 8 bases and J by 0 bases, and 14 bases separated the two germline ends. Germline V lookup: CDR1 SNHLY, CDR2 FYNNEI. This material consisted of peripheral blood, taken 28 days after the second AZD1222 dose. The rearrangement links TRBV2 to TRBJ2-7, with a weak D call TRBD2 (6 bases). This TCR was recovered from an adult who received the AZD1222 COVID-19 vaccine. CDR3 protein: CASGSSGSSYEQYF. The CDR3 bases are TGTGCCAGCGGGAGTAGCGGAAGCTCCTACGAGCAGTACTTC.